The 26 T cell receptor beta chains below were found in one sample sequenced in a study of T cells in Graves' hyperthyroidism and ophthalmopathy. What was amplified from RNA transcripts were TCR beta CDR3 regions. First-round RT-PCR with HTBI primers amplified the TCR CDR3 region. TCRdb ran MiXCR on the multiplex PCR reads and lists one entry per CDR3 protein. The repertoire holds around 600,000 distinct CDR3 sequences, with around 14% as singletons. Sequenced: blood. The receptors come from a woman aged 18-29 years with Graves' ophthalmopathy.

This clonotype occurred many times. J is TRBJ2-5 and V is TRBV18; a possible D gene is TRBD2 (5 bases). V lost 1 base and J lost 5, with 17 bases in between. Germline V lookup: CDR1 KGHSH, CDR2 LQKENI. CDR3 length: 16 amino acids. CDR3 nucleotides: TGTGCCAGCTCACCACAAGTTGGAGCGAGGAGGGAGACCCAGTACTTC. This translates into CASSPQVGARRETQYF. Full variable domain (remainder filled in from reference TRBV18 and TRBJ2-5): NAGVMQNPRHLVRRRGQEARLRCSPMKGHSHVYWYRQLPEEGLKFMVYLQKENIIDESGMPKERFSAEFPKEGPSILRIQQVVRGDSAAYFCASSPQVGARRETQYFGPGTRLLVL.

This clonotype was seen at least ten times. This chain links TRBV6-2 or TRBV6-3 with TRBJ2-5, with D perhaps matching TRBD2 (6 bases). Trimming took 2 bases from V and 5 from J, leaving 12 bases between them. Germline values: CDR1 MNHEY, CDR2 SVGEGT. This CDR3 comprises 14 residues. The CDR3 region has the DNA TGTGCCAGCAGTTACCGGGACTTGGAGGAGACCCAGTACTTC. It is translated as CASSYRDLEETQYF.

As to this clonotype: One base away lies a much larger clone, so this may be a sequencing read error. This chain joins TRBV28 and TRBJ2-5; perhaps D is TRBD1 or TRBD2 (5 bases each). Germline V gene sequence: CDR1 MDHEN, CDR2 SYDVKM. CDR3 length: 14 residues. V gave up 4 bases and J gave up 3 bases, with 12 bases separating them. CDR3 DNA sequence: TGTGCCAGCAGTTCGGGACGGCCAGAAGAGACCCAGTACTTC. It translates to CASSSGRPEETQYF.

This clonotype was picked up many times. This chain links TRBV28 with TRBJ2-3, with D perhaps matching TRBD2 (5 bases). The germline gives CDR1 MDHEN, CDR2 SYDVKM. CDR3 size: 18 residues. The V end lost 5 bases, the J end lost 2 bases, and 23 bases lay between the germline ends. CDR3 region: CASSLPLDYQILTDTQYF. Written as DNA, the CDR3 is TGTGCCAGCAGTCTCCCCCTCGACTACCAGATCCTCACAGATACGCAGTATTTT.

This chain joins TRBV29-1 and TRBJ1-5; no definite D call. Germline V CDR1 and CDR2: SQVTM, ANQGSEA. The germline V and J ends were trimmed by 4 bases and 4 bases, with 8 bases remaining between them. This CDR3 spans 12 amino acids. Here the CDR3 DNA reads TGCAGCGTTGTCGCCGGTAATCAGCCCCAGCATTTT. Protein product: CSVVAGNQPQHF.

This clonotype appeared many times. The chain couples TRBV7-9 to TRBJ1-1; D may be TRBD1 (6 bases). The V gene lost 5 bases and the J gene lost 3 bases, with 19 bases spanning the gap. CDR3 size: 16 residues. Germline CDR1 reads SEHNR; CDR2 reads FQNEAQ (reference sequence). The CDR3 here is CASSLRGGSGDTEAFF. The CDR3, as DNA: TGTGCCAGCAGCCTCCGAGGGGGGAGTGGTGACACTGAAGCTTTCTTT.

This clonotype was observed many times. The chain uses TRBV6-1 and TRBJ1-3; TRBD1 aligns across 11 bases. V lost 6 bases, J lost 4 bases, and 5 bases stayed unmatched. CDR1 is MNHNS, CDR2 SASEGT, per germline. This CDR3 has 15 residues. The CDR3 is CASRAGTGGGNTIYF. The CDR3 DNA reads as TGTGCCAGCAGGGCCGGGACAGGGGGAGGAAACACCATATATTTT.

This clonotype appeared many times. V usage is TRBV30 and J usage is TRBJ2-7, with 7 positions matching TRBD2. This CDR3 has 13 amino acids. Germline loops: CDR1 GTSNPN, CDR2 SVGIG (reference sequence). Trimming cost V 0 bases and J 9 bases; bases outside gene matches: 8. DNA of the CDR3: TGTGCCTGGAGTGTAGGGCGGGAGAGTGTGCAGTACTTC. Translating gives CAWSVGRESVQYF.

This clonotype was observed once. It may be a read error: a sequence one base away is much more abundant. The rearrangement links TRBV20-1 to TRBJ2-1, with 10 bases identical to TRBD2. The CDR3 is 16 amino acids. Per germline, CDR1 DFQATT and CDR2 SNEGSKA (reference sequence). The V segment lost 3 bases and the J segment 8 bases; nucleotides outside the gene matches: 13. The CDR3 loop reads CSARVIRLAGVYEQFF. CDR3 sequence (DNA): TGCAGTGCTAGGGTGATTCGGCTAGCGGGAGTCTATGAGCAGTTCTTC.

This clonotype occurred many times. The chain joins TRBV30 to TRBJ2-7, with TRBD1 as a possible D gene (5 bases). This CDR3 contains 12 residues. Per the germline V gene, CDR1 is GTSNPN and CDR2 is SVGIG (reference sequence). Between the trimmed V and J ends, which lost 4 bases and 2 bases, there was a span of 9 bases. The CDR3 DNA reads TGTGCCTGGACAGGGCCTCCCTACGAGCAGTACTTC. Its translation: CAWTGPPYEQYF.

At least ten counts were recorded for this clonotype. V gene TRBV7-2 combines with J gene TRBJ1-1; D ambiguous. This CDR3 is built from 13 residues. Trimming removed 6 bases from V and 2 bases from J, with 10 bases in between. From germline, CDR1 is SGHTA and CDR2 FQGNSA. This chain's CDR3 is CASRLKGNTEAFF. CDR3 coding DNA: TGTGCCAGCAGACTTAAGGGAAACACTGAAGCTTTCTTT.

Many counts were recorded for this clonotype. V is TRBV30 and J is TRBJ1-1; TRBD1 might be the D (6 bases). Trimming took off 4 bases at V and 4 bases at J, with 16 bases between the two ends. This CDR3 has 14 residues. Per germline, CDR1 GTSNPN and CDR2 SVGIG (reference sequence). The CDR3 coding sequence is TGTGCCTGGAACGGAGGGAGGGGGGGCACTGAAGCTTTCTTT. It is translated as CAWNGGRGGTEAFF.

This clonotype was seen a few times. V is TRBV30 and J is TRBJ2-1; 8 positions agree with TRBD2. Germline lookup yields CDR1 GTSNPN and CDR2 SVGIG (reference sequence). J gave up 4 bases and V 4 bases, and 3 bases lay outside the gene matches. This CDR3 has 13 residues. The CDR3 loop is CAWTPGGYNEQFF. CDR3 DNA sequence: TGTGCCTGGACGCCGGGAGGGTACAATGAGCAGTTCTTC.

Notes on this clonotype: A junction end diverges from the germline sequence, so it may reflect a read error. The chain joins TRBV24-1 to TRBJ1-6; no clear D gene. The length of the CDR3 is 13 residues. Germline CDR1 KGHDR, CDR2 SFDVKD. The chain's CDR3 is CAASERVLSPLHF. CDR3 DNA sequence: TGTGCCGCCAGTGAAAGGGTACTGTCACCCCTCCACTTT.

There are many counts of this clonotype. The chain uses TRBV11-3 and TRBJ2-7; tentatively, D is TRBD1 or TRBD2 (5 bases each). The germline V and J ends were trimmed by 11 bases and 4 bases, with 18 bases remaining between them. This CDR3 is built from 13 residues. Germline CDR1 SGHNT, CDR2 YENEEA. The CDR3 loop is CAPDPGTKYEQYF. Here the CDR3 DNA reads TGTGCCCCCGACCCCGGGACCAAGTACGAGCAGTACTTC.

The gene calls are TRBV6-5 and TRBJ2-5; D is uncertain. V lost 8 bases and J lost 0, with 10 bases in between. Looked up from germline, CDR1 is MNHEY and CDR2 is SVGAGI. The CDR3 covers 13 residues. The CDR3 DNA sequence: TGTGCCAGCCGTCGGCAGAACCAAGAGACCCAGTACTTC. Translated: CASRRQNQETQYF.

The table lists this clonotype with many counts. The V and J genes are TRBV28 and TRBJ2-4; D gene uncertain. V lost 1 base, J lost 6 bases, and 7 bases lay in between. This CDR3 spans 13 amino acids. CDR1 is MDHEN and CDR2 is SYDVKM in the germline V gene. The CDR3 sequence is CASSLSEGNIQYF. Written as DNA, the CDR3 is TGTGCCAGCAGTTTATCTGAAGGAAACATTCAGTACTTC.

This clonotype came up many times. This chain's CDR3 is CASSLASGDGNQPQHF. Here the CDR3 DNA reads TGTGCCAGCAGCCTGGCGTCAGGGGATGGCAATCAGCCCCAGCATTTT. The V and J genes are TRBV3-1 and TRBJ1-5; the D gene is possibly TRBD1 (6 bases). The CDR3 is 16 residues long. Germline V lookup: CDR1 LGHDT, CDR2 YNNKEL (reference sequence). The V end was cut by 4 bases, the J end by 2 bases, with 15 bases between. The full variable domain, in which reference TRBV3-1 and TRBJ1-5 provide the parts outside the CDR3, is DTAVSQTPKYLVTQMGNDKSIKCEQNLGHDTMYWYKQDSKKFLKIMFSYNNKELIINETVPNRFSPKSPDKAHLNLHINSLELGDSAVYFCASSLASGDGNQPQHFGDGTRLSIL.

The table lists this clonotype with many counts. The chain uses TRBV12-3 or TRBV12-4 and TRBJ2-5; 11 nucleotides match TRBD2. The CDR3 length is 16 residues. V lost 6 bases and J lost 2; bases outside the gene matches: 8. The CDR3 protein is CASRPGLAGLQETQYF. The CDR3 DNA follows: TGTGCCAGCAGACCAGGACTAGCGGGCCTTCAAGAGACCCAGTACTTC.

The V and J genes are TRBV7-9 and TRBJ2-7; 9 positions agree with TRBD1. The V gene's germline CDR1 is SEHNR and CDR2 FQNEAQ (reference sequence). After removal of 5 bases from V and 5 bases from J, the junction contained 4 bases not matched to a gene. The CDR3 runs to 13 residues. DNA of the CDR3: TGTGCCAGCAGCCCAGGACAGGGGAACGAGCAGTACTTC. Translation gives CASSPGQGNEQYF.

In this sample, this clonotype turned up many times. V is TRBV2 and J is TRBJ2-7; D unresolved. V lost 6 bases, J lost 3 bases, and 6 bases lay in between. Germline V lookup: CDR1 SNHLY, CDR2 FYNNEI. This CDR3 contains 11 residues. In DNA form, the CDR3 reads TGTGCCAGCAGCTCCGACTACGAGCAGTACTTC. Translating it yields CASSSDYEQYF.

This clonotype has a count of ten or more. The chain combines TRBV2 with TRBJ2-2, with D tentatively TRBD2 (5 bases). This CDR3 has 15 residues. Trimming took off 7 bases at V and 0 bases at J, with 12 bases between the two ends. From germline, CDR1 is SNHLY and CDR2 FYNNEI. The DNA of the CDR3 is TGTGCCAGCACCAAGGAGGCGGCGAACACCGGGGAGCTGTTTTTT. Translating it yields CASTKEAANTGELFF.

Only a few counts were recorded for this clonotype. This chain uses TRBV4-1 with TRBJ2-5, with 9 bases lining up with TRBD2. The trim removed 5 bases at V and 5 bases at J, leaving 12 bases unmatched. Germline assignment: CDR1 MGHRA and CDR2 YSYEKL. CDR3 size: 16 residues. The CDR3 coding sequence is TGCGCCAGCAGCTACAGTGGTAGCGGGAGAGAGGAGACCCAGTACTTC. It is translated as CASSYSGSGREETQYF.

At least ten counts were recorded for this clonotype. This sequence joins TRBV12-5 and TRBJ1-2; no clear D. Germline V CDR1 and CDR2: LGHNT, FRNRAP. Trimming cost V 3 bases and J 4 bases, with 3 bases left between them. This CDR3 has 11 residues. The CDR3 DNA follows: TGTGCTAGTGGTTTCCGCTATGGCTACACCTTC. Its protein is CASGFRYGYTF.

Concerning this clonotype itself: A much larger clone lies a single base off, so this may be a read error. This sequence joins TRBV18 and TRBJ2-5; weak D call: TRBD1 (6 bases). This CDR3 spans 13 amino acids. Trimming cost V 5 bases and J 2 bases, with 9 bases left between them. Germline V CDR1 and CDR2: KGHSH, LQKENI. The CDR3 bases are TGTGCCAGCTCAGGACAGTCTCAAGAGACCCAGTACTTC. As protein: CASSGQSQETQYF.

This clonotype was detected a few times. Possible read error: a much larger clone is one base away. This chain links TRBV6-6 with TRBJ1-1; D unresolved. CDR3 length: 16 amino acids. Germline CDR1 reads MNHNY; CDR2 reads SVGAGI (reference sequence). CDR3 DNA sequence: TGTGCCAGCAGTTACTCGGACGGTCCAATGAACACTGAAACTTTCTTT. This sequence encodes CASSYSDGPMNTETFF.